This is a list of T cell receptor beta chains from one sample in a study of long-term antiretroviral therapy in people with HIV. Sequenced by immunoSEQ multiplex PCR; TCRdb stores in-frame clones only, minus some. The sample carries some 20,000 clones, more than 70% recorded once. Sequencing was performed on unsorted PBMCs, taken 0.5 years before starting antiretroviral therapy. Every receptor here comes from a man aged 18 to 30 with HIV. The CDR3 runs from the conserved cysteine through the conserved F or W. The order of the fields is clone size, J gene, V gene, D gene, CDR3 protein, CDR3 DNA. D genes are given only for firm matches. Clone size is not always given. Where it is, it says once, few, many or a class for expanded clones.

size: NA; J: TRBJ2-1; V: TRBV7-8; D: TRBD2; CDR3: CASSLRAGEYNEQFF; DNA: TGTGCCAGCAGCTTACGCGCGGGGGAATACAATGAGCAGTTCTTC
size: NA; J: TRBJ2-7; V: TRBV19; D: NA; CDR3: CASSIEETGPYEQYF; DNA: TGTGCCAGTAGTATAGAAGAGACAGGACCCTACGAGCAGTACTTC
size: NA; J: TRBJ2-7; V: TRBV7-8; D: NA; CDR3: CASSSDRLTSSYEQYF; DNA: TGTGCCAGCAGTTCAGACAGGTTGACAAGCTCCTACGAGCAGTACTTC
size: few; J: TRBJ1-2; V: TRBV9; D: NA; CDR3: CASSVVSASYGYTF; DNA: TGTGCCAGCAGCGTAGTCAGCGCTTCCTATGGCTACACCTTC
size: NA; J: TRBJ2-7; V: TRBV5-1; D: NA; CDR3: CASSESRGPISYEQYF; DNA: TGCGCCAGCAGCGAAAGCCGGGGACCAATATCCTACGAGCAGTACTTC
size: NA; J: TRBJ1-4; V: TRBV7-9; D: NA; CDR3: CASSQTQELFF; DNA: TGTGCCAGCAGCCAGACGCAGGAACTGTTTTTT
size: NA; J: TRBJ2-7; V: TRBV7-9; D: TRBD2; CDR3: CASSLAGGSDEQYF; DNA: TGTGCCAGCAGCTTAGCGGGAGGGTCTGACGAGCAGTACTTC
size: NA; J: TRBJ1-1; V: TRBV25-1; D: NA; CDR3: CASSLGGDTEAFF; DNA: TGTGCCAGCAGTTTAGGGGGGGACACTGAAGCTTTCTTT
size: NA; J: TRBJ1-2; V: TRBV7-3; D: NA; CDR3: CASSLAPGGASGYTF; DNA: TGTGCCAGCAGCTTAGCTCCCGGGGGGGCGAGTGGCTACACCTTC
size: NA; J: TRBJ2-7; V: TRBV27; D: NA; CDR3: CASSPSLSPKFYEQYF; DNA: TGTGCCAGCAGCCCTAGCTTATCGCCTAAATTCTACGAGCAGTACTTC
size: NA; J: TRBJ2-7; V: TRBV29-1; D: NA; CDR3: CSVEAKGLSSYEQYF; DNA: TGCAGCGTTGAAGCAAAGGGTTTGAGCTCCTACGAGCAGTACTTC
size: once; J: TRBJ2-2; V: TRBV5-4; D: TRBD1; CDR3: CASSLQGAGELFF; DNA: TGTGCCAGCAGCTTGCAGGGGGCCGGGGAGCTGTTTTTT
size: once; J: TRBJ1-2; V: TRBV9; D: NA; CDR3: CASSVDSALHYGYTF; DNA: TGTGCCAGCAGCGTAGACTCAGCTCTACACTATGGCTACACCTTC
size: NA; J: TRBJ1-4; V: TRBV27; D: NA; CDR3: CASSLQGPNEKLFF; DNA: TGTGCCAGCAGTTTACAGGGGCCTAATGAAAAACTGTTTTTT
size: NA; J: TRBJ2-3; V: TRBV28; D: NA; CDR3: CASIMRETTDTQYF; DNA: TGTGCCAGCATCATGAGGGAAACCACAGATACGCAGTATTTT
size: NA; J: TRBJ1-2; V: TRBV28; D: NA; CDR3: CASSPIRWTVSAGYTF; DNA: TGTGCCAGCAGTCCCATTAGATGGACCGTTTCGGCAGGCTACACCTTC
size: NA; J: TRBJ2-2; V: TRBV6-5; D: NA; CDR3: CASSYGLAGELFF; DNA: TGTGCCAGCAGTTACGGGTTAGCCGGGGAGCTGTTTTTT
size: NA; J: TRBJ2-5; V: TRBV5-4; D: TRBD2; CDR3: CASSLRLAGQETQYF; DNA: TGTGCCAGCAGCTTGAGACTAGCGGGGCAAGAGACCCAGTACTTC
size: few; J: TRBJ2-3; V: TRBV5-8; D: NA; CDR3: CASSLWGTDTQYF; DNA: TGTGCCAGCAGCTTGTGGGGGACAGATACGCAGTATTTT
size: NA; J: TRBJ2-7; V: TRBV7-9; D: NA; CDR3: CASSLAGVAYEQYF; DNA: TGTGCCAGCAGCTTAGCGGGGGTTGCCTACGAGCAGTACTTC
size: NA; J: TRBJ1-1; V: TRBV14; D: NA; CDR3: CASSPLGAGEAFF; DNA: TGTGCCAGCAGCCCCCTCGGGGCGGGTGAAGCTTTCTTT
size: NA; J: TRBJ1-6; V: TRBV5-4; D: TRBD1; CDR3: CASSLDGTGSSPLHF; DNA: TGTGCCAGCAGCTTGGATGGGACAGGGTCTTCACCCCTCCACTTT
size: NA; J: TRBJ2-7; V: TRBV7-8; D: NA; CDR3: CASSLNPSDEQYF; DNA: TGTGCCAGCAGCTTAAATCCCTCGGACGAGCAGTACTTC
size: NA; J: TRBJ1-1; V: TRBV4-2; D: NA; CDR3: CASSQLTGWSTEAFF; DNA: TGTGCCAGCAGCCAACTTACAGGGTGGAGCACTGAAGCTTTCTTT
size: NA; J: TRBJ2-1; V: TRBV4-3; D: NA; CDR3: CASSQDRGEGNEQFF; DNA: TGCGCCAGCAGCCAAGATAGGGGGGAGGGGAATGAGCAGTTCTTC
size: NA; J: TRBJ1-5; V: TRBV5-1; D: TRBD1; CDR3: CASSLGTGTNQPQHF; DNA: TGCGCCAGCAGCCTCGGGACAGGGACTAATCAGCCCCAGCATTTT
size: NA; J: TRBJ1-1; V: TRBV12-5; D: NA; CDR3: CASGFWVMGALDTEAFF; DNA: TGTGCTAGTGGTTTTTGGGTAATGGGGGCTTTGGACACTGAAGCTTTCTTT
size: once; J: TRBJ1-1; V: TRBV28; D: TRBD1; CDR3: CASSSVRTGEANTEAFF; DNA: TGTGCCAGCAGTTCAGTTCGTACAGGGGAGGCGAACACTGAAGCTTTCTTT
size: NA; J: TRBJ2-2; V: TRBV5-4; D: NA; CDR3: CASSGWSGELFF; DNA: TGTGCCAGCAGCGGGTGGTCCGGGGAGCTGTTTTTT
size: NA; J: TRBJ1-2; V: TRBV19; D: NA; CDR3: CASSIVEGLQRDGYTF; DNA: TGTGCCAGTAGTATAGTAGAGGGCCTGCAGAGAGATGGCTACACCTTC
size: NA; J: TRBJ2-6; V: TRBV5-5; D: TRBD2; CDR3: CASSRLAAGANVLTF; DNA: TGTGCCAGCAGCCGACTAGCGGCCGGGGCCAACGTCCTGACTTTC
size: NA; J: TRBJ2-1; V: TRBV4-1; D: NA; CDR3: CASSQVSLAYNEQFF; DNA: TGCGCCAGCAGCCAAGTTAGCCTGGCCTACAATGAGCAGTTCTTC
size: NA; J: TRBJ1-2; V: TRBV18; D: NA; CDR3: CASSPSEGYGYTF; DNA: TGTGCCAGCTCACCATCGGAGGGCTATGGCTACACCTTC
size: NA; J: TRBJ1-5; V: TRBV7-9; D: NA; CDR3: CASSPGANQPQHF; DNA: TGTGCCAGCAGCCCGGGAGCCAATCAGCCCCAGCATTTT
size: NA; J: TRBJ2-1; V: TRBV27; D: NA; CDR3: CASSFGRSNEQFF; DNA: TGTGCCAGCAGTTTCGGCAGGAGCAATGAGCAGTTCTTC
size: few; J: TRBJ2-1; V: TRBV10-3; D: NA; CDR3: CAISGGLGEYNEQFF; DNA: TGTGCCATCAGTGGTGGTCTGGGGGAGTACAATGAGCAGTTCTTC
size: NA; J: TRBJ2-1; V: TRBV27; D: TRBD2; CDR3: CASSLKLTGGVDEQFF; DNA: TGTGCCAGCAGTTTAAAGTTAACGGGAGGTGTGGATGAGCAGTTCTTC
size: once; J: TRBJ1-1; V: TRBV5-1; D: NA; CDR3: CASRPGQRNTEAFF; DNA: TGCGCCAGCAGACCGGGACAACGGAACACTGAAGCTTTCTTT
size: NA; J: TRBJ1-1; V: TRBV21-1; D: NA; CDR3: CASSKALFHKPEAFF; DNA: TGTGCCAGCAGCAAAGCGCTTTTTCATAAGCCTGAAGCTTTCTTT
size: NA; J: TRBJ1-2; V: TRBV6-6; D: NA; CDR3: CASSYGGSLEGYTF; DNA: TGTGCCAGCAGTTACGGGGGGAGCCTCGAGGGCTACACCTTC
size: NA; J: TRBJ1-3; V: TRBV9; D: TRBD1; CDR3: CASSDRGGNTIYF; DNA: TGTGCCAGCAGCGACAGGGGAGGAAACACCATATATTTT
size: NA; J: TRBJ2-7; V: TRBV9; D: NA; CDR3: CASSPTGDEQYF; DNA: TGTGCCAGCAGCCCAACTGGGGACGAGCAGTACTTC
size: NA; J: TRBJ1-1; V: TRBV10-3; D: TRBD1; CDR3: CAISETGGYTEAFF; DNA: TGTGCCATCAGTGAGACAGGGGGCTACACTGAAGCTTTCTTT
size: NA; J: TRBJ1-2; V: TRBV28; D: TRBD1; CDR3: CASSPDRVIGGYTF; DNA: TGTGCCAGCAGTCCGGACAGGGTAATAGGGGGCTACACCTTC
size: NA; J: TRBJ1-1; V: TRBV5-1; D: NA; CDR3: CASFGEKAFF; DNA: TGCGCCAGCTTTGGAGAAAAAGCTTTCTTT
size: NA; J: TRBJ1-1; V: TRBV7-9; D: NA; CDR3: CASSLTVTEAFF; DNA: TGTGCCAGCAGCTTAACCGTTACTGAAGCTTTCTTT
size: NA; J: TRBJ2-3; V: TRBV7-9; D: NA; CDR3: CASMRGAGTDTQYF; DNA: TGTGCCAGCATGAGAGGGGCGGGCACAGATACGCAGTATTTT
size: NA; J: TRBJ2-1; V: TRBV7-8; D: TRBD2; CDR3: CASSLQPGTSGFYNEQFF; DNA: TGTGCCAGCAGCTTACAACCTGGGACTAGCGGGTTCTACAATGAGCAGTTCTTC
size: medium-sized; J: TRBJ2-7; V: TRBV4-1; D: TRBD1; CDR3: CASSQDLTGGREQYF; DNA: TGCGCCAGCAGCCAAGATCTAACAGGGGGCCGGGAGCAGTACTTC